Presented here are 3 T cell receptor beta chains from one specimen sequenced in a study of T cells after yellow fever vaccination. MiXCR, run by TCRdb on the 5' RACE reads, gives a single entry per CDR3 protein. The sample has hundreds of thousands of distinct CDR3 sequences, about 13% seen once. Sequences were derived from PBMCs, sampled on the day of the yellow fever booster vaccination. Receptors originate from a man between 25 and 39 years old who received the YFV17D yellow fever vaccine.

The V call is TRBV25-1, the J call TRBJ2-3, with D unresolved. Germline V CDR1 and CDR2: MGHDK, SYGVNS. The CDR3 has 16 residues. Trimming stripped 5 bases from V and 0 bases from J, with 15 bases between. CDR3 sequence: CASSRQVTTSTDTQYF. CDR3 in DNA: TGTGCCAGCAGTCGTCAGGTGACAACTAGCACAGATACGCAGTATTTT.

This clonotype occurred once. The rearrangement uses TRBV18 and TRBJ2-7; D is undetermined. Germline values: CDR1 KGHSH, CDR2 LQKENI. This CDR3 spans 13 amino acids. The V end lost 2 bases, the J end lost 5 bases, and 10 bases lay between the germline ends. This CDR3 reads CASSPVGENEQYF. The CDR3 DNA reads as TGTGCCAGCTCACCAGTTGGGGAAAACGAGCAGTACTTC.

The sample holds a few counts of this clonotype. V and J are TRBV7-2 and TRBJ2-5, with 10 bases identical to TRBD1. CDR3 length: 12 amino acids. Germline CDR1 and CDR2: SGHTA and FQGNSA. The V and J ends lost 5 bases and 10 bases, in that order; junction bases with no gene match: 4. The CDR3 nucleotides read TGTGCCAGCAGCCAAGACAGGGGGCGCCAGTACTTC. Its translation is CASSQDRGRQYF.